This is a list of T cell receptor beta chains from one sample in a study of Ad26.COV2.S vaccination and SARS-CoV-2 variants. Assay: immunoSEQ multiplex PCR; the TCRdb copy retains only in-frame clones and omits some. The sample consists of roughly 300,000 clones, roughly 89% of them appearing once. This specimen was peripheral blood, taken in a trial of Ad26.COV2.S vaccine versus placebo. Source of these receptors: a person aged 18-65 years who received the Ad26.COV2.S COVID-19 vaccine or a placebo. Each CDR3 is given with its conserved first and last residue. The D gene is left open where the match is weak. Clone size is given for some rows only: seen once, a few or many times, or a class if the clone is expanded.

j_call,clone_size,d_call,v_call,cdr3_nt,cdr3_aa
TRBJ2-7,once,.,TRBV4-3,TGCGCCAGCAGCCAAGGCTTTTCCAGGGAGCCCTACGAGCAGTACTTC,CASSQGFSREPYEQYF
TRBJ1-6,.,.,TRBV13,TGTGCCAGCAGCCACCAGGGTCATAATTCACCCCTCCACTTT,CASSHQGHNSPLHF
TRBJ2-3,.,.,TRBV5-4,TGTGCCAGCAGCCGAAAGGACGGATCGAGGGCAGATACGCAGTATTTT,CASSRKDGSRADTQYF
TRBJ2-2,.,TRBD2,TRBV4-1,TGCGCCAGCAGCTCCGGGACTAGCGGCACTAACACCGGGGAGCTGTTTTTT,CASSSGTSGTNTGELFF
TRBJ2-4,.,.,TRBV19,TGTGCCAGTAGCCCCCGGGGAGACAGCTGGGGGGACATTCAGTACTTC,CASSPRGDSWGDIQYF
TRBJ1-1,.,.,TRBV7-9,TGTGCCAGCAGCACAGGTGGGGAGGCTGAAGCTTTCTTT,CASSTGGEAEAFF
TRBJ2-4,.,TRBD1,TRBV27,TGTGCCAGCAGCGAAGGACAGGGTGGCAAAAACATTCAGTACTTC,CASSEGQGGKNIQYF
TRBJ1-6,.,.,TRBV18,TGTGCCAGCTCATTTGGAGGACAGAGCAATTCACCCCTCCACTTT,CASSFGGQSNSPLHF
TRBJ2-4,.,TRBD2,TRBV5-1,TGCGCCAGCAGCCCTGGACTAGCGGGGGGACAGAAAAACATTCAGTACTTC,CASSPGLAGGQKNIQYF
TRBJ1-1,.,TRBD1,TRBV7-9,TGTGCCAGCAGCTCCGACAGGGGGCGAACTGAAGCTTTCTTT,CASSSDRGRTEAFF
TRBJ2-1,.,.,TRBV25-1,TGTGCCAGCGGGAGCGGCGCCTACAATGAGCAGTTCTTC,CASGSGAYNEQFF
TRBJ2-1,once,TRBD1,TRBV7-7,TGTGCTAGCAGCTCTGGGACAGGGGGGAGAAATGAGCAGTTCTTC,CASSSGTGGRNEQFF
TRBJ1-5,few,.,TRBV11-2,TGTGCCAGCAGCCCCCCCGCCACAGGGTACCATAGCAATCAGCCCCAGCATTTT,CASSPPATGYHSNQPQHF